This TCR beta chain was captured by sequencing in a study of T cells in women clearing cervical HPV infection. About the research overall: For cases, blood was sampled a median approximately 150 days after lesion detection, interquartile range about 90 to 200 days.

Notes on the study in general: CIN3+ cases had significantly higher TCR richness than controls; evenness did not differ. Controls had more TRBV6-7 (0.16%) than cases (around 0.11%).

As concerns this clone: Its target is unknown. The DNA ends 3 residues before the CDR3 does, and the rest of the CDR3 is filled in from the germline J gene.

Repertoires were generated with immunoSEQ multiplex PCR, while TCRdb's copy carries only in-frame clones and drops some. Recorded for this sample: around 20,000 clones. The J segment lost 6 bases and the V segment lost 1 base, leaving 4 bases of the junction unmatched. Germline CDR1 DFQATT, CDR2 SNEGSKA (reference sequence). The length of the CDR3 is 14 residues. This TCR came from a woman between 18 and 75 years old with a cervical HPV16 infection that either progressed to CIN3+ or cleared (not recorded which). The J gene is TRBJ2-3, the V gene TRBV20-1, with 10 bases that match TRBD2. The sample taken for sequencing was blood buffy coat. Partial CDR3 DNA: TGCAGTGCTAGAGCTAGCGGGGGAGGGGATACG. Its protein is CSARASGGGDT. The whole CDR3 region reads CSARASGGGDTQYF.